This TCR beta chain was captured in a study of blood T cell repertoires in COVID-19. Profiling relied on immunoSEQ multiplex PCR, and the TCRdb table lists in-frame clones only, not all of them. The profile shows 85,000 to 95,000 clones, more than 75% of them singletons. The source is a human donor in a cohort sampled during active COVID-19. What was sequenced was peripheral blood.

The CDR3 sequence is CASSLTGTQYF. The CDR3 DNA follows: TGTGCCAGCAGCTTAACAGGGACCCAGTACTTC. V is TRBV7-2 and J is TRBJ2-5; a possible D gene is TRBD1 (5 bases). CDR1 is SGHTA and CDR2 is FQGNSA in the germline V gene. The CDR3 length is 11 residues. V was pared by 2 bases and J by 7 bases, with 5 bases between.